This T cell receptor (beta chain) appears in the sequencing data of a study of cytomegalovirus exposure and HLA in healthy donors. Vbeta (60) and Jbeta (13) primers were used in the PCR. Measured with immunoSEQ multiplex PCR; TCRdb has only the in-frame clones, and not every one. Of 180,000 or so clones in the sample, roughly 80% were seen once. After removal of 2 bases from V and 1 base from J, the junction contained 6 bases not matched to a gene. CDR3 length: 15 amino acids. Per germline, CDR1 GTSNPN and CDR2 SVGIG (reference sequence). About this clone itself: Antigen unknown.

Notes on the study in general: Further analysis was carried out later, and it showed several of the most significant clusters appearing linked to common viral pathogens. Apparent HLA restriction characterized most CMV-associated TCR beta chains in a later analysis.

This sequence was found in a female donor in good health and CMV-seronegative. The chain links TRBV30 to TRBJ1-1, with TRBD1 identical over 8 bases. The sample comprised PBMCs. The CDR3 protein is CAWSPGGTGNTEAFF. CDR3 DNA: TGTGCCTGGAGTCCAGGGGGGACAGGGAACACTGAAGCTTTCTTT.